What follows describes a single TCR beta chain. Its specificity is unknown. The sample is drawn from a study of T cell responses to AZD1222 COVID-19 vaccine. Notes on the study in general: The sample set comprised mostly white British donors with more females, and clonal diversity was possibly underestimated. The reported proportion of spike-specific TCRs targeting unmutated variant regions was nearly half. Spike-specific TCR breadth and depth were elevated following two AZD1222 doses. Mapped onto spike, vaccine-associated CD4 TCRs spanned it and were dominant at 160-218 and 743-854.

Some clones are missing from TCRdb's copy, which holds only in-frame ones; the method was immunoSEQ multiplex PCR. Seen here are about 130,000 clones, roughly 84% observed once, and the top ten hold roughly 3.9%. J lost 2 bases, V lost 1 base, and 0 bases had no gene match. The CDR3 is 15 amino acids. Germline V gene sequence: CDR1 SEHNR, CDR2 FQNEAQ (reference sequence). The sample was peripheral blood, taken on day 0 of AZD1222 vaccination. This clonotype was obtained from an adult in good health. The V call is TRBV7-9, the J call TRBJ1-3; 9 nucleotides line up with TRBD1. CDR3 coding DNA: TGTGCCAGCAGCTTAGGACAGGGGGCTGGAAACACCATATATTTT. Its translation: CASSLGQGAGNTIYF. The variable domain in full, with the rest retrieved from reference TRBV7-9 and TRBJ1-3, is DTGVSQNPRHKITKRGQNVTFRCDPISEHNRLYWYRQTLGQGPEFLTYFQNEAQLEKSRLLSDRFSAERPKGSFSTLEIQRTEQGDSAMYLCASSLGQGAGNTIYFGEGSWLTVV.